Presented here are 4 T cell receptor beta chains from one specimen sequenced in a study of OX40 agonist ivuxolimab in advanced cancers. Produced via immunoSEQ multiplex PCR; TCRdb's table is partial and in-frame only. Among around 77,000 clones listed, roughly 90% were seen once. Sequencing was performed on CD4+ or CD8+ T cells sorted from blood, taken in a trial of the OX40 agonist ivuxolimab. The receptor set was obtained from an adult with an advanced solid tumor such as melanoma, head and neck, liver or kidney cancer.

The rearrangement joins TRBV30 to TRBJ1-1; 7 positions agree with TRBD1. Germline V gives CDR1 GTSNPN, CDR2 SVGIG (reference sequence). The V and J ends lost 8 bases and 3 bases, in that order; junction bases with no gene match: 12. The CDR3 contains 14 residues. In nucleotides, the CDR3 is TGTGCCGGGACAGAAGAGTGGATGGACACTGAAGCTTTCTTT. It codes for CAGTEEWMDTEAFF.

The chain has TRBV14 and TRBJ2-7; TRBD1 aligns across 8 bases. The V gene end was trimmed by 4 bases and the J gene end by 6 bases; junction bases not matched to a gene: 14. Germline V gene data show CDR1 as SGHDN and CDR2 as FVKESK. This CDR3 spans 16 amino acids. CDR3 residues: CASSLPPGGHGIEQYF. The CDR3, as DNA: TGTGCCAGCAGCCTTCCCCCAGGGGGCCATGGGATCGAGCAGTACTTC. The variable domain in full, completed from reference TRBV14 and TRBJ2-7, reads EAGVTQFPSHSVIEKGQTVTLRCDPISGHDNLYWYRRVMGKEIKFLLHFVKESKQDESGMPNNRFLAERTGGTYSTLKVQPAELEDSGVYFCASSLPPGGHGIEQYFGPGTRLTVT.

A remark on this clone: A junction end diverges from the germline sequence, so it may reflect a read error. The rearrangement links TRBV7-7 to TRBJ2-3; D is uncertain. The CDR3 has 14 amino acids. Germline assignment: CDR1 SSHAT and CDR2 FNYEAQ (reference sequence). CDR3: CASSPRVNTDTQYF. The CDR3 DNA reads TGTGCTAGCAGCCCTAGGGTCAACACAGATACGCAGTATTTT. The full variable domain, its missing parts supplied by reference TRBV7-7 and TRBJ2-3, is GAGVSQSPRYKVTKRGQDVTLRCDPISSHATLYWYQQALGQGPEFLTYFNYEAQPDKSGLPSDRFSAERPEGSISTLTIQRTEQRDSAMYRCASSPRVNTDTQYFGPGTRLTVL.

This clone was detected only once. CDR3 sequence reads: CASSLTSGLYNEQFF. The CDR3 DNA reads TGTGCCAGCAGCCTCACTAGCGGGCTATACAATGAGCAGTTCTTC. The chain combines TRBV5-4 with TRBJ2-1; 9 bases agree with TRBD2. CDR1 is SGHNT and CDR2 is YYREEE in the germline V gene (reference sequence). CDR3 length equals 15 residues. V lost 4 bases and J lost 4; bases outside the gene matches: 6.